These T cell receptor beta chains were read from a single sample in a study of blood T cell repertoires in COVID-19. This table comes from immunoSEQ multiplex PCR, and its TCRdb copy is limited to in-frame clones, with some not included. The sample contains roughly 160,000 clones, almost 85% of which appear only once. The sample taken for sequencing was peripheral blood. All receptors come from a young man with active or convalescent COVID-19. Both conserved end residues are part of each CDR3. Fields, in order: clone size, J gene, V gene, D gene, CDR3 DNA, CDR3 protein. The D gene is left open where the match is weak. Not every row has a clone size; where given, it reads once, few, many or a size class.

- | TRBJ1-1 | TRBV5-1 | TRBD1 | TGCGCCAGCAGCTTGATGTCAGCAGGGGGCCGAAACACTGAAGCTTTCTTT | CASSLMSAGGRNTEAFF
- | TRBJ2-1 | TRBV15 | - | TGTGCCACCAGCAGAGTAAGGGGTCCGATTGAGCAGTTCTTC | CATSRVRGPIEQFF
- | TRBJ1-2 | TRBV19 | - | TGTGCCAGTAGTCCAAACTATGGCTACACCTTC | CASSPNYGYTF
- | TRBJ2-7 | TRBV6-5 | TRBD2 | TGTGCCAGCAGTTATGGGGCGGTGGCTAGCGGGTACGAGCAGTACTTC | CASSYGAVASGYEQYF
- | TRBJ2-7 | TRBV5-1 | TRBD1 | TGCGCCAGCAGCTTGAACCCCCAGGACAGGATCTCCTACGAGCAGTACTTC | CASSLNPQDRISYEQYF
- | TRBJ2-5 | TRBV6-1 | - | TGTGCCAGCAGCGTACAGGGGGAGGGGGAGACCCAGTACTTC | CASSVQGEGETQYF
- | TRBJ1-2 | TRBV6-1 | - | TGTGCCAGCAGTGAAGATACAGGGACCTATGGCTACACCTTC | CASSEDTGTYGYTF
- | TRBJ1-6 | TRBV10-3 | TRBD1 | TGTGCCATCAGCCGGGACAGCTATAATTCACCCCTCCACTTT | CAISRDSYNSPLHF
- | TRBJ2-1 | TRBV27 | TRBD2 | TGTGCCAGCAGTTCCCCGGCGGGAGGTTACTACAATGAGCAGTTCTTC | CASSSPAGGYYNEQFF
once | TRBJ2-5 | TRBV6-5 | TRBD2 | TGTGCCAGCAATGGGGGGGTAGAGACCCAGTACTTC | CASNGGVETQYF
- | TRBJ2-3 | TRBV6-5 | TRBD1 | TGTGCCAGTGGGGGATCGGGGACAGGGACAGATACGCAGTATTTT | CASGGSGTGTDTQYF
few | TRBJ1-5 | TRBV4-2 | - | TGTGCCAGCAGCCTTATCGCGAGGCGCGGCAATCAGCCCCAGCATTTT | CASSLIARRGNQPQHF
- | TRBJ2-1 | TRBV14 | TRBD2 | TGTGCCAGCAGCCAAGATGGATGGACTAGATACAATGAGCAGTTCTTC | CASSQDGWTRYNEQFF
- | TRBJ2-7 | TRBV7-9 | - | TGTGCCAGCAGCTTAGGACAGGCCAGATCTTACTTC | CASSLGQARSYF
- | TRBJ2-2 | TRBV7-9 | TRBD1 | TGTGCCAGCAGCTCGACAGGGGTGAACACCGGGGAGCTGTTTTTT | CASSSTGVNTGELFF
- | TRBJ1-6 | TRBV4-3 | - | TGCGCCAGCAGCCAAGATAGGCCAGCCCCGGGGGGACTCCACTTT | CASSQDRPAPGGLHF
medium-sized | TRBJ1-5 | TRBV7-3 | - | TGTGCCAGCAGCTTAACAGGGGGACGCAATCAGCCCCAGCATTTT | CASSLTGGRNQPQHF
few | TRBJ1-2 | TRBV12-3/TRBV12-4 | - | TGTGCCAGCAGCTTCAGAATTAACTATGGCTACACCTTC | CASSFRINYGYTF
- | TRBJ2-3 | TRBV7-9 | TRBD1 | TGTGCCAGCACATATGGACAGGGGGATCAGGATACGCAGTATTTT | CASTYGQGDQDTQYF
few | TRBJ1-4 | TRBV6-5 | - | TGTGCCAGCAGTACAGGGCCAACTAATGAAAAACTGTTTTTT | CASSTGPTNEKLFF
- | TRBJ1-1 | TRBV9 | - | TGTGCCAGCAGCCCCCCGGGGTTAAACACTGAAGCTTTCTTT | CASSPPGLNTEAFF
- | TRBJ2-7 | TRBV10-3 | TRBD2 | TGTGCCATCGGGGGGAGGGGCGGGAGTAGGTACGAGCAGTACTTC | CAIGGRGGSRYEQYF
once | TRBJ1-2 | TRBV29-1 | TRBD1 | TGCAGCGTTGATGGCTCAGGGGGCTATGGCTACACCTTC | CSVDGSGGYGYTF
once | TRBJ2-3 | TRBV15 | - | TGTGCCACCAGCAGAGAAGGAGCAGATACGCAGTATTTT | CATSREGADTQYF
- | TRBJ1-4 | TRBV5-4 | - | TGTGCCAGCAGCACCGGGGGGGGTGAAAAACTGTTTTTT | CASSTGGGEKLFF
- | TRBJ2-2 | TRBV9 | - | TGTGCCAGCAGTTTCCTACCGAACACCGGGGAGCTGTTTTTT | CASSFLPNTGELFF
- | TRBJ2-7 | TRBV4-1 | - | TGCGCCAGCAGCCCGAGCGGGTTGAGCTCCTACGAGCAGTACTTC | CASSPSGLSSYEQYF
- | TRBJ1-5 | TRBV5-6 | TRBD1 | TGTGCCAGCAGCTTGACAGGGGCTGCTCAGCCCCAGCATTTT | CASSLTGAAQPQHF
- | TRBJ2-7 | TRBV4-1 | - | TGCGCCAGCAGCCCCCAGGGGCTGCCTTTCTACGAGCAGTACTTC | CASSPQGLPFYEQYF
- | TRBJ2-3 | TRBV3-1/TRBV3-2 | TRBD2 | TGTGCCAGCAGCCAAGACAACGGACTAGCGGGAGTTGGAGATACGCAGTATTTT | CASSQDNGLAGVGDTQYF
- | TRBJ2-2 | TRBV7-2 | TRBD1 | TGTGCCAGCAGCTTAGGTCCAGGGGGCGCCTTCGGGGAGCTGTTTTTT | CASSLGPGGAFGELFF
- | TRBJ1-2 | TRBV6-1 | TRBD1 | TGTGCCAGCAGTGGAGGACAGGGTTTAGCTAACTATGGCTACACCTTC | CASSGGQGLANYGYTF
- | TRBJ1-2 | TRBV2 | TRBD1 | TGTGCCAGCAGTCGGGACAGGTCCATAGGCTACACCTTC | CASSRDRSIGYTF
- | TRBJ2-5 | TRBV7-2 | - | TGTGCCAGCAGCTTAGCGCTGGGGGGAAAAGAGACCCAGTACTTC | CASSLALGGKETQYF
- | TRBJ1-4 | TRBV5-1 | - | TGCGCCAGCAGCGTAGGGGTTCGTGAAAAACTGTTTTTT | CASSVGVREKLFF
- | TRBJ2-7 | TRBV9 | TRBD2 | TGTGCCAGCAGCGTAGCGGCAGCGGGAGCTGGCGAGCAGTACTTC | CASSVAAAGAGEQYF
once | TRBJ1-1 | TRBV19 | - | TGTGCCACCCGGGTGATCGGACACAACACTGAAGCTTTCTTT | CATRVIGHNTEAFF
few | TRBJ1-2 | TRBV5-6 | TRBD1 | TGTGCCAGCAGCTTGCCCCGGACAGGGGCAAATGGCTACACCTTC | CASSLPRTGANGYTF
- | TRBJ2-3 | TRBV11-2 | TRBD2 | TGTGCCAGCAGCCTAACTAGCGGGGGGGCCAGAGGGGGCACAGATACGCAGTATTTT | CASSLTSGGARGGTDTQYF
- | TRBJ2-3 | TRBV20-1 | TRBD1 | TGCAGTGCTAGGGGACAGGGGCCCCAGTATTTT | CSARGQGPQYF
- | TRBJ2-3 | TRBV6-4 | TRBD2 | TGTGCCAGCAGTGACTCGAGCGGGGGGGTAACAGATACGCAGTATTTT | CASSDSSGGVTDTQYF
once | TRBJ1-5 | TRBV18 | - | TGTGCCAGCTCACCACCCGACAGATATAGCAATCAGCCCCAGCATTTT | CASSPPDRYSNQPQHF
- | TRBJ1-1 | TRBV20-1 | - | TGCAGTGCTAGATCAGGGGAAGCTTTCTTT | CSARSGEAFF
- | TRBJ2-2 | TRBV27 | TRBD1 | TGTGCCAGCAGTTTATATAAGGGTCCTGGGACAGGGGGTCCGAACACCGGGGAGCTGTTTTTT | CASSLYKGPGTGGPNTGELFF
- | TRBJ1-2 | TRBV12-3/TRBV12-4 | - | TGTGCCAGCAGTCCTCAGGCACTCGGCTACACCTTC | CASSPQALGYTF
- | TRBJ1-1 | TRBV7-3 | - | TGTGCCAGCAGCCCTTCCGGACAGAACACTGAAGCTTTCTTT | CASSPSGQNTEAFF
- | TRBJ1-5 | TRBV6-5 | - | TGTGCCAGCAGTTACTCCAGCAGGGGCAATCAGCCCCAGCATTTT | CASSYSSRGNQPQHF
- | TRBJ2-1 | TRBV7-2 | TRBD1 | TGTGCCAGCAAGGCGACAGGGGGAATCGACAATGAGCAGTTCTTC | CASKATGGIDNEQFF
- | TRBJ2-7 | TRBV6-5 | TRBD2 | TGTGCCAGCAGTTATGATAGCGGGACCTCCTACGAGCAGTACTTC | CASSYDSGTSYEQYF